Below, 18 T cell receptor beta chains from the same sample are listed, as sequenced in a study of neurological immune-mediated disorders. TCRdb ran MiXCR on the 5' RACE reads and lists one entry per CDR3 protein. The sample consists of tens of thousands of distinct CDR3 sequences, 2.5% of them appearing once. Source material: PBMCs. The receptor set was obtained from a middle-aged man with multiple sclerosis.

For the CDR3, the DNA is TGCGCCAGCAGCCGGACAGACCAAGAGACCCAGTACTTC. It specifies CASSRTDQETQYF. The chain joins TRBV5-1 to TRBJ2-5; a possible D gene is TRBD1 (6 bases). The CDR3 contains 13 residues. The V and J ends lost 4 bases and 0 bases respectively, with 7 bases between them. From germline, CDR1 is SGHRS and CDR2 YFSETQ. Supplemented by reference TRBV5-1 and TRBJ2-5, the full variable domain reads KAGVTQTPRYLIKTRGQQVTLSCSPISGHRSVSWYQQTPGQGLQFLFEYFSETQRNKGNFPGRFSGRQFSNSRSEMNVSTLELGDSALYLCASSRTDQETQYFGPGTRLLVL.

Ten or more counts support this clonotype. This chain connects TRBV6-5 to TRBJ2-2; 7 bases align to TRBD1. CDR3 length: 17 amino acids. The V segment lost 6 bases and the J segment 0 bases; nucleotides outside the gene matches: 10. The germline CDR1 and CDR2 sequences are MNHEY and SVGAGI. The CDR3 DNA is TGTGCCAGCAGCTCCGACCCGGACAGGTCGAACACCGGGGAGCTGTTTTTT. Protein product: CASSSDPDRSNTGELFF.

This clonotype was seen ten or more times. The rearrangement uses TRBV9 and TRBJ1-1; 12 bases line up with TRBD1. V lost 0 bases and J lost 11; bases outside the gene matches: 8. This CDR3 has 15 residues. From germline, CDR1 is SGDLS and CDR2 YYNGEE. The CDR3, as DNA: TGTGCCAGCAGCGTAGGGGGACAGGGGGCAAAGGAGGCTTTCTTT. The encoded protein is CASSVGGQGAKEAFF.

In this sample, this clonotype turned up many times. The chain is built from TRBV5-1 and TRBJ2-7; 8 positions match TRBD1. CDR1 and CDR2 from the germline V gene are SGHRS and YFSETQ. The trim removed 0 bases at V and 7 bases at J, leaving 9 bases unmatched. The CDR3 sequence is 15 residues long. The CDR3 is CASSLEIRGLKEQYF. The DNA for the CDR3 is TGCGCCAGCAGCTTGGAAATCAGGGGGCTGAAAGAGCAGTACTTC.

This clonotype was detected a few times. CDR3 in DNA: TGTGCCAGCAATTGGGCTCCCGCGAACAGGGGGCCTTTTAATTCACCCCTCCACTTT. This gives the protein CASNWAPANRGPFNSPLHF. This rearrangement joins TRBV11-3 to TRBJ1-6, with 9 bases that match TRBD1. The V and J ends lost 7 bases and 6 bases, in that order; junction bases with no gene match: 19. CDR1 SGHNT and CDR2 YENEEA come from the germline V gene. The CDR3 runs to 19 residues.

This clonotype was found many times. V gene TRBV20-1 combines with J gene TRBJ2-7; a weak D match, TRBD2 (6 bases). V dropped 1 base and J dropped 1 base, with 11 bases sitting between them. Germline V gives CDR1 DFQATT, CDR2 SNEGSKA (reference sequence). The CDR3 loop spans 14 amino acids. CDR3 in DNA: TGCAGTGCTAGAGGGGTTGGGAGGTCCTACGAGCAGTACTTC. Translation: CSARGVGRSYEQYF.

This clonotype has a count of ten or more. V usage is TRBV5-1 and J usage is TRBJ1-1; maybe TRBD1 (5 bases). The length of the CDR3 is 14 residues. Germline-derived CDR1 and CDR2 are SGHRS and YFSETQ. Trimming took 1 base from V and 1 from J, leaving 8 bases between them. In DNA form, the CDR3 reads TGCGCCAGCAGCTTGATAACAGGGAACACTGAAGCTTTCTTT. Translated: CASSLITGNTEAFF.

In the case of this clonotype: A read error may explain this, as a much larger clone is one base away. This chain uses TRBV3-1 with TRBJ2-5; 8 nucleotides match TRBD1. This CDR3 spans 18 amino acids. The V gene end was trimmed by 1 base and the J gene end by 3 bases; junction bases not matched to a gene: 13. Germline V gene sequence: CDR1 LGHDT, CDR2 YNNKEL (reference sequence). The CDR3 loop is CASSQVYRGVVEEETQYF. In DNA form, the CDR3 reads TGTGCCAGCAGCCAAGTTTACAGGGGGGTAGTAGAAGAAGAGACCCAGTACTTC.

This chain links TRBV19 with TRBJ1-1; 7 nucleotides align to TRBD1. This CDR3 is built from 13 residues. The V gene's germline CDR1 is LNHDA and CDR2 SQIVND (reference sequence). The V and J ends lost 9 bases and 5 bases, in that order; junction bases with no gene match: 9. The CDR3 nucleotides are TGTGCCAGCAACAGGGGAGGGTTTACTGAAGCTTTCTTT. The encoded protein is CASNRGGFTEAFF.

This clonotype has ten or more counts. The chain recombines TRBV6-6 with TRBJ2-1, with TRBD1 identical over 8 bases. V was clipped by 6 bases and J by 6 bases; unmatched bases: 13. Germline lookup yields CDR1 MNHNY and CDR2 SVGAGI (reference sequence). CDR3 length: 16 residues. The CDR3 coding sequence is TGTGCCAGCAGGTCCAGGGGGCGGGGCTTGGGCAATGAGCAGTTCTTC. Protein sequence: CASRSRGRGLGNEQFF.

This clonotype was counted many times. The chain links TRBV7-2 to TRBJ2-1; D is perhaps TRBD2 (6 bases). CDR1 is SGHTA and CDR2 is FQGNSA in the germline V gene. The V end was cut by 3 bases, the J end by 0 bases, with 12 bases between. The CDR3 runs 16 residues. CDR3 bases: TGTGCCAGCAGCTTTAACGGGGGTAGCTCCTACAATGAGCAGTTCTTC. The encoded protein is CASSFNGGSSYNEQFF.

Turning to this clonotype: This could be a read error, since a much larger clone is one nucleotide away. The CDR3 end shows no conserved phenylalanine or tryptophan, and so a read error is likely. The chain uses TRBV28 and TRBJ2-7, with D unclear. The germline V gene encodes CDR1 MDHEN and CDR2 SYDVKM. The length of the CDR3 is 13 residues. V dropped 2 bases and J dropped 3 bases, with 8 bases sitting between them. The CDR3 loop is CASSLRAYYEQYI. For the CDR3, the DNA is TGTGCCAGCAGTTTAAGGGCCTACTACGAGCAGTACATC.

This clonotype occurred many times. V and J are TRBV29-1 and TRBJ1-5; 7 nucleotides line up with TRBD1. Germline CDR1 is SQVTM and CDR2 is ANQGSEA. CDR3 size: 13 residues. The V and J ends lost 4 bases and 2 bases, in that order; junction bases with no gene match: 2. CDR3 coding DNA: TGCAGCGTTGGAGACAGGGGCAATCAGCCCCAGCATTTT. It translates to CSVGDRGNQPQHF.

There are many counts of this clonotype. The V call is TRBV10-2, the J call TRBJ2-1; 9 nucleotides match TRBD2. Germline V gives CDR1 WSHSY, CDR2 SAAADI. J was trimmed by 7 bases and V by 5 bases; bases with no gene match: 9. CDR3 size: 15 residues. CDR3 loop: CASSTNAGGRNEQFF. As DNA, the CDR3 is TGCGCCAGCAGTACCAACGCGGGGGGGAGGAATGAGCAGTTCTTC.

This clonotype has a handful of counts. An end of the junction does not agree with germline; a read error may underlie this. The chain carries TRBV5-1 and TRBJ1-6; D is undetermined. The CDR3 totals 15 residues. Germline CDR1 and CDR2: SGHRS and YFSETQ. As DNA, the CDR3 is TGCGCCAGCAGCTTGTCCGCTTCTGGGAATTCACCCCTCAACTTT. Its translation is CASSLSASGNSPLNF.

By its share, this clonotype is medium-sized. V and J are TRBV6-5 and TRBJ2-1; D is perhaps TRBD1 (5 bases). Trimming stripped 5 bases from V and 7 bases from J, with 24 bases between. The length of the CDR3 is 17 residues. Germline V CDR1 and CDR2: MNHEY, SVGAGI. The CDR3 DNA reads as TGTGCCAGCAGTACTGGGCGGCAGGGTTACTTGAGTAATGAGCAGTTCTTC. This translates into CASSTGRQGYLSNEQFF.

This clonotype was seen at least ten times. The chain has TRBV5-6 and TRBJ1-2, with 7 bases that match TRBD1. Germline trimming cut 2 bases from V and 8 bases from J; bases unmatched to any gene: 9. This CDR3 has 14 residues. CDR1 is SGHDT, CDR2 YYEEEE, per germline. The CDR3 here is CASSFIRQGEGYTF. CDR3 sequence (DNA): TGTGCCAGCAGCTTCATCCGACAGGGAGAAGGCTACACCTTC.

Ten or more counts support this clonotype. CDR3 sequence (DNA): TGTGCCAGCAGCCCAGGACAGGAAAGTCAGCCCCAGCATTTT. Protein sequence: CASSPGQESQPQHF. The chain has TRBV7-2 and TRBJ1-5, with 7 bases identical to TRBD1. The germline V gene encodes CDR1 SGHTA and CDR2 FQGNSA. CDR3 size: 14 residues. The V and J ends lost 5 bases and 6 bases, in that order; junction bases with no gene match: 7.